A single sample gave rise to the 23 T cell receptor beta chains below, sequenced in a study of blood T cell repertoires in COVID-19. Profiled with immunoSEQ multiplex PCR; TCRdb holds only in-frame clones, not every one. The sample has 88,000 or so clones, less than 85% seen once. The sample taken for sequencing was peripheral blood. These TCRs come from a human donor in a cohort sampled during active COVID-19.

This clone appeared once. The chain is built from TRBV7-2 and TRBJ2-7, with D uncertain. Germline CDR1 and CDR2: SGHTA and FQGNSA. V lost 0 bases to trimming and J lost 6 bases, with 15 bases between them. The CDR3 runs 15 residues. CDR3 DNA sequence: TGTGCCAGCAGCTTAGCCCCCCGGCGGTTGCTCGAGCAGTACTTC. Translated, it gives CASSLAPRRLLEQYF.

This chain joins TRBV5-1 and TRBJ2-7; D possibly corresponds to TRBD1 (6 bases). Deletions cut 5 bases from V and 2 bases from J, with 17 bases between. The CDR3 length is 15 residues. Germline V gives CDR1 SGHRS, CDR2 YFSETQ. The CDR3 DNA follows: TGCGCCAGCAGACCCTATCAGGGGATGACCTACGAGCAGTACTTC. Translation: CASRPYQGMTYEQYF.

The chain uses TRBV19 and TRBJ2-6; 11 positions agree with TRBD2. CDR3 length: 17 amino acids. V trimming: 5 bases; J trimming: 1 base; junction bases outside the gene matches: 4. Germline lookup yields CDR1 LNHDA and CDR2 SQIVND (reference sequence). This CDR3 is CASSAGTSGSGANVLTF. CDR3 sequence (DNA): TGTGCCAGTAGTGCCGGGACTAGCGGATCTGGGGCCAACGTCCTGACTTTC. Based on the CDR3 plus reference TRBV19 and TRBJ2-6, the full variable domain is DGGITQSPKYLFRKEGQNVTLSCEQNLNHDAMYWYRQDPGQGLRLIYYSQIVNDFQKGDIAEGYSVSREKKESFPLTVTSAQKNPTAFYLCASSAGTSGSGANVLTFGAGSRLTVL.

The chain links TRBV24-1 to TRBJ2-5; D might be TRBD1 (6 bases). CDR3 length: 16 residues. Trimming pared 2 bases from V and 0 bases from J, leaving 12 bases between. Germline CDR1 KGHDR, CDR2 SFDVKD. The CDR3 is CATSDYRAYNQETQYF. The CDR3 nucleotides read TGTGCCACCAGTGATTACAGGGCCTACAACCAAGAGACCCAGTACTTC.

The CDR3 sequence is CASSQDRIGRTGHRGRSYEQYF. For the CDR3, the DNA is TGCGCCAGCAGCCAAGATCGAATTGGACGGACAGGGCATAGAGGTCGCTCCTACGAGCAGTACTTC. The genes are TRBV4-3 and TRBJ2-7; 8 nucleotides align to TRBD1. The trim removed 0 bases at V and 0 bases at J, leaving 22 bases unmatched. The germline gives CDR1 LGHNA, CDR2 YSLEER. CDR3 length: 22 residues.

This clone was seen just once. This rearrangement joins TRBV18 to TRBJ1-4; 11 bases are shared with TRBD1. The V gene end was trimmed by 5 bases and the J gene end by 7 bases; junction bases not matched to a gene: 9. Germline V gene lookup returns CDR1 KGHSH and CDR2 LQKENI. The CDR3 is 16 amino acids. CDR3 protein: CASSSNRDRGSEKLFF. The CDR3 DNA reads TGTGCCAGCTCATCAAACCGGGACAGGGGGAGTGAAAAACTGTTTTTT.

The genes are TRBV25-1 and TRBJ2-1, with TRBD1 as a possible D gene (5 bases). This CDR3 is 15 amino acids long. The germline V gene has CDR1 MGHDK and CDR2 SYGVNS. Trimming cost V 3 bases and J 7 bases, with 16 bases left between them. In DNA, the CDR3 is TGTGCCAGCAGTGATCCCAGGGTTCCGACAAATGAGCAGTTCTTC. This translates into CASSDPRVPTNEQFF.

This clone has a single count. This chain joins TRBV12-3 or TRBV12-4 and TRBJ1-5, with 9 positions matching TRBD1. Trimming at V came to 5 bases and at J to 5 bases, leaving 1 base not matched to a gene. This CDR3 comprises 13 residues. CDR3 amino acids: CASSTGGYQPQHF. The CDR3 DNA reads TGTGCCAGCAGTACAGGGGGCTATCAGCCCCAGCATTTT.

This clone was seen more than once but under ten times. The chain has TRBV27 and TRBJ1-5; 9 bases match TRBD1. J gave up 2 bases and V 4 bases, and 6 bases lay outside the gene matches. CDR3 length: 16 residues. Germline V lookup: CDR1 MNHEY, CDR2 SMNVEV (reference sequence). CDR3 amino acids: CASSWTGAGGNQPQHF. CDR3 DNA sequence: TGTGCCAGCAGTTGGACAGGGGCCGGGGGCAATCAGCCCCAGCATTTT.

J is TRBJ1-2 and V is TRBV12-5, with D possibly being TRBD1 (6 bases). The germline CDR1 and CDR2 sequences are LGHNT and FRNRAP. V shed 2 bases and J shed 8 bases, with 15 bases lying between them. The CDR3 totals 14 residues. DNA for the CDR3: TGTGCTAGTGGTTTGCCAAGGGGGGGGCACGGCTACACCTTC. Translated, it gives CASGLPRGGHGYTF.

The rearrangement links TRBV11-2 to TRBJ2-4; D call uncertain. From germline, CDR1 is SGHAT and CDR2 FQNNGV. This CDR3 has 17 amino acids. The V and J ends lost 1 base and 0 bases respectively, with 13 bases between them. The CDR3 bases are TGTGCCAGCAGCTTAGTTGGGCGCACCTTAGCCAAAAACATTCAGTACTTC. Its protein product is CASSLVGRTLAKNIQYF.

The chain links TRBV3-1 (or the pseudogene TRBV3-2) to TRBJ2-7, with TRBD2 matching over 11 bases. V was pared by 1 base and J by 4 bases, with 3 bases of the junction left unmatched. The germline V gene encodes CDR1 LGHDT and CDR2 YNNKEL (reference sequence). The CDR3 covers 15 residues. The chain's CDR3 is CASSQGTSGLYEQYF. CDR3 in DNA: TGTGCCAGCAGCCAAGGGACTAGCGGGCTTTACGAGCAGTACTTC.

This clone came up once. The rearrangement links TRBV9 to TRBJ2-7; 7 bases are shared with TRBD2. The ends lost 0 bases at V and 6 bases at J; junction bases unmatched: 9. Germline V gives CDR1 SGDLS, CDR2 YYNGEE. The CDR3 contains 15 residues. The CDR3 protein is CASSVGVGREGEQYF. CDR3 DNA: TGTGCCAGCAGCGTAGGGGTCGGCAGGGAGGGCGAGCAGTACTTC.

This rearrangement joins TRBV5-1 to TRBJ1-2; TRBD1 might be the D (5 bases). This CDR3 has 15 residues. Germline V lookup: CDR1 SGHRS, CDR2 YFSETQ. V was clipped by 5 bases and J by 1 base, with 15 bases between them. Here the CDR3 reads CASRLSPGDNYGYTF. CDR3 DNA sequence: TGCGCCAGCAGGCTCTCTCCGGGGGATAACTATGGCTACACCTTC.

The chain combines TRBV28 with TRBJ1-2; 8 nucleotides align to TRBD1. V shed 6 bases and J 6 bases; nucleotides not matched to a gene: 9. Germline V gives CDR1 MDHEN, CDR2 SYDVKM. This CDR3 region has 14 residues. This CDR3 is CASSRQGRSDGYTF. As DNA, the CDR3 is TGTGCCAGCAGCCGACAGGGGAGGAGTGATGGCTACACCTTC.

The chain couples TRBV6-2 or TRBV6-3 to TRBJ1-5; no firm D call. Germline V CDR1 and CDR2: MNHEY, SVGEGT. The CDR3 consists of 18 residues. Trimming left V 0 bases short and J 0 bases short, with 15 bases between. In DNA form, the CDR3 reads TGTGCCAGCAGTTACTCCGTTGGGAGGGCCGGTAGCAATCAGCCCCAGCATTTT. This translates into CASSYSVGRAGSNQPQHF.

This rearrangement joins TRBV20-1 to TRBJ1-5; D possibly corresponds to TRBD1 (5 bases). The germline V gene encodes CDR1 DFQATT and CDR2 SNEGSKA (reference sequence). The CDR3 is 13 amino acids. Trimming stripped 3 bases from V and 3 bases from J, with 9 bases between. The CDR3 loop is CSASNRHNQPQHF. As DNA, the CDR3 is TGCAGTGCTAGTAACAGGCACAATCAGCCCCAGCATTTT.

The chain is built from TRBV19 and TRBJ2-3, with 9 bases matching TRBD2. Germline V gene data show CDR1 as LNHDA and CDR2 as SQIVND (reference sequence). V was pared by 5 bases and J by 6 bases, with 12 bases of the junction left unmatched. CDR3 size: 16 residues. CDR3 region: CASSGRAGGSGDTQYF. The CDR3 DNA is TGTGCCAGTAGTGGGCGAGCGGGGGGCTCCGGGGATACGCAGTATTTT. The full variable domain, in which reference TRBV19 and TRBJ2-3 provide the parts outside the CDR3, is DGGITQSPKYLFRKEGQNVTLSCEQNLNHDAMYWYRQDPGQGLRLIYYSQIVNDFQKGDIAEGYSVSREKKESFPLTVTSAQKNPTAFYLCASSGRAGGSGDTQYFGPGTRLTVL.

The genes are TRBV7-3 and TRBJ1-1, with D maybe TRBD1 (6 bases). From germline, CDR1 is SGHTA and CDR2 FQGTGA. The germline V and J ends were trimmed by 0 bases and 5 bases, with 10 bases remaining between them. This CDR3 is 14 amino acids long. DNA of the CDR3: TGTGCCAGCAGCTTAACGGCCAGGGGAACTGAAGCTTTCTTT. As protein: CASSLTARGTEAFF. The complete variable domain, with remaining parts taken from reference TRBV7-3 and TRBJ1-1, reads GAGVSQTPSNKVTEKGKYVELRCDPISGHTALYWYRQSLGQGPEFLIYFQGTGAADDSGLPNDRFFAVRPEGSVSTLKIQRTERGDSAVYLCASSLTARGTEAFFGQGTRLTVV.

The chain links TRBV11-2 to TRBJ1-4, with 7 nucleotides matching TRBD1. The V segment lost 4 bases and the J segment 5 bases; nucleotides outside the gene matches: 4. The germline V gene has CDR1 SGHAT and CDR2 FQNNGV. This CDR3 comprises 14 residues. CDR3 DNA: TGTGCCAGCAGCTCCTGGGACAGAAATGAAAAACTGTTTTTT. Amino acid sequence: CASSSWDRNEKLFF.

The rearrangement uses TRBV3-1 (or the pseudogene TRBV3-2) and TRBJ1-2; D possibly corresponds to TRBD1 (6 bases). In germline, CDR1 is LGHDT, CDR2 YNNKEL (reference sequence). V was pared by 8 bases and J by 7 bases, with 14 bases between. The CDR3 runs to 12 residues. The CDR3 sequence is CASSLGGPGYTF. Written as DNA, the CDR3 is TGTGCCAGCTCCCTCGGGGGGCCTGGCTACACCTTC.

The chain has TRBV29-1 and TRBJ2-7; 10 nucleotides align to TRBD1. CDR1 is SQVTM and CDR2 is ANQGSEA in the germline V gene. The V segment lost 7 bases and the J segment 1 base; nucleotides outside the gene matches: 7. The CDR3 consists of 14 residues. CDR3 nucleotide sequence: TGCAGCGCCTCGACAGGGGGCGAGTCCTACGAGCAGTACTTC. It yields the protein CSASTGGESYEQYF.

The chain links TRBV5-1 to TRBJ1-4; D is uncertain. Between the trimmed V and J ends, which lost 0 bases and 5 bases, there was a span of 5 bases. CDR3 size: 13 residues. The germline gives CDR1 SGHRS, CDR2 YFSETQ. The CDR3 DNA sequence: TGCGCCAGCAGCTTGGCCCCGAATGAAAAACTGTTTTTT. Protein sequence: CASSLAPNEKLFF.